Included here is one T cell receptor beta chain sequence, with context. Its antigen is not known. Method: immunoSEQ multiplex PCR; TCRdb's copy keeps in-frame clones and lacks some. The sample gives roughly 2.5 million clones, around 94% of which show up once; 0.14% is in the top ten. These data come from a study of shared clonotypes between healthy human individuals. General study findings and limits: Relative to clonotypes present in all four donors, those not shared had lower generation probabilities.

Trimming took 4 bases from V and 0 from J, leaving 13 bases between them. The CDR3 has 15 amino acids. CDR1 and CDR2 from the germline V gene are SGHRS and YFSETQ. This clonotype was sampled from a man between 18 and 35 years old in good health. This chain uses TRBV5-1 with TRBJ1-1; D not certain. The source material was naive CD4+ T cells sorted from blood. The subset here: CD45RA+ positively selected. CDR3 residues: CASSPRGVMNTEAFF. The CDR3 DNA follows: TGCGCCAGCAGCCCACGCGGGGTAATGAACACTGAAGCTTTCTTT.